What follows are 12 T cell receptor beta chains derived from one specimen sequenced in a study of read filtering for tumor transcriptome and immune sequencing. This library used about 360 ng RNA and molecular barcoded adaptors spanning alpha/delta and beta/gamma chains. TCRdb redid the calling of the reads with MiXCR, one entry per CDR3 protein. In the table there are approximately 60,000 distinct CDR3 sequences, approximately 22% of which are singletons. Sequencing input: a population of CD138-negative cells sorted from bone marrow. Source of these receptors: a donor aged 40 or older with multiple myeloma.

The chain recombines TRBV3-1 with TRBJ2-5, with 8 bases identical to TRBD1. The CDR3 consists of 15 residues. CDR1 and CDR2 (germline): LGHDT, YNNKEL (reference sequence). The V and J ends lost 4 bases and 5 bases, in that order; junction bases with no gene match: 9. The CDR3 nucleotides are TGTGCCAGCAGCCCCGCGGACAGGGTCGGTGAGACCCAGTACTTC. Its protein product is CASSPADRVGETQYF.

This clonotype was detected ten times or more. V gene TRBV6-6 combines with J gene TRBJ2-2, with TRBD2 matching 8 bases. The CDR3 length is 16 residues. Losses at the gene ends were 0 bases for V and 2 bases for J; bases not matched to a gene: 2. Germline V gives CDR1 MNHNY, CDR2 SVGAGI (reference sequence). In DNA, the CDR3 is TGTGCCAGCAGTTACTCGAGGACTAGCAACACCGGGGAGCTGTTTTTT. Protein: CASSYSRTSNTGELFF.

This clonotype was found many times. The V gene is TRBV6-6, the J gene TRBJ2-6; D uncertain. V gave up 6 bases and J gave up 0 bases, with 6 bases separating them. This CDR3 has 14 amino acids. Germline V gene data show CDR1 as MNHNY and CDR2 as SVGAGI (reference sequence). This chain's CDR3 is CASRPTSGANVLTF. CDR3 coding DNA: TGTGCCAGCAGACCCACCTCTGGGGCCAACGTCCTGACTTTC.

The V gene is TRBV5-4, the J gene TRBJ2-1; D call uncertain. Germline V gene sequence: CDR1 SGHNT, CDR2 YYREEE (reference sequence). Trimming took 1 base from V and 5 from J, leaving 19 bases between them. This CDR3 is 17 amino acids long. The CDR3 DNA sequence: TGTGCCAGCAGCTTGTCTTTGGGTCAATCATCGGACAATGAGCAGTTCTTC. As protein: CASSLSLGQSSDNEQFF.

About this clonotype: A much larger clone lies a single base off, so this may be a read error. CDR3 sequence: CASGEDRVPEETQYF. The CDR3 nucleotides read TGTGCCAGCGGCGAGGACAGGGTCCCGGAGGAGACCCAGTACTTC. V gene TRBV5-4 combines with J gene TRBJ2-5, with TRBD1 identical over 8 bases. The CDR3 contains 15 residues. Looked up from germline, CDR1 is SGHNT and CDR2 is YYREEE (reference sequence). The V gene end was trimmed by 7 bases and the J gene end by 5 bases; junction bases not matched to a gene: 13. The full variable domain, completed using reference TRBV5-4 and TRBJ2-5, is ETGVTQSPTHLIKTRGQQVTLRCSSQSGHNTVSWYQQALGQGPQFIFQYYREEENGRGNFPPRFSGLQFPNYSSELNVNALELDDSALYLCASGEDRVPEETQYFGPGTRLLVL.

This clonotype occurred many times. The chain couples TRBV4-2 to TRBJ1-1, with D unresolved. Germline values: CDR1 LGHNA, CDR2 YNFKEQ. Trimming pared 4 bases from V and 1 base from J, leaving 13 bases between. CDR3 length equals 15 residues. The CDR3: CASSRSTVENTEAFF. CDR3 bases: TGTGCCAGCAGCCGATCGACGGTCGAGAACACTGAAGCTTTCTTT.

The rearrangement links TRBV30 to TRBJ2-7, with 12 bases matching TRBD2. The CDR3 has 14 amino acids. Trimming removed 6 bases from V and 5 bases from J; junction bases left unmatched: 8. Germline V gives CDR1 GTSNPN, CDR2 SVGIG (reference sequence). The CDR3 protein is CACQLAGGSDEQYF. CDR3 coding DNA: TGTGCCTGTCAACTAGCGGGAGGTTCAGACGAGCAGTACTTC.

Many counts were recorded for this clonotype. V gene TRBV12-3 or TRBV12-4 combines with J gene TRBJ2-3; possibly TRBD1 for D (5 bases). The CDR3 runs to 14 residues. V was cut by 3 bases and J by 6 bases, with 13 bases left in between. CDR3 DNA sequence: TGTGCCAGCAGTTTCGGACGGACACAGGATACGCAGTATTTT. This encodes CASSFGRTQDTQYF.

This clonotype was seen many times. The chain has TRBV29-1 and TRBJ2-1; TRBD2 agrees at 8 bases. There are 14 residues in the CDR3. Per germline, CDR1 SQVTM and CDR2 ANQGSEA. Trimming took 6 bases from V and 0 from J; bases not matched to a gene: 4. The CDR3 bases are TGCAGCGTATTAGCGGGAAGCTCCTACAATGAGCAGTTCTTC. Encoded protein: CSVLAGSSYNEQFF.

In regard to this clonotype: This clone may be a read error of a much larger clone one base away. In this CDR3 the conserved last residue, phenylalanine or tryptophan, is missing, so a read error is likely. The rearrangement links TRBV28 to TRBJ2-7, with TRBD1 matching 8 bases. Germline CDR1 reads MDHEN; CDR2 reads SYDVKM. The length of the CDR3 is 16 residues. V was pared by 3 bases and J by 3 bases, with 10 bases of the junction left unmatched. CDR3 protein: CASSLSGGFFNYEQYL. The CDR3 coding sequence is TGTGCCAGCAGTTTGTCAGGGGGCTTTTTTAACTACGAGCAGTACCTC.

This clonotype was seen more than once but under ten times. The genes are TRBV5-1 and TRBJ1-1; a possible D gene is TRBD1 (5 bases). The CDR3 length is 12 residues. V lost 6 bases to trimming and J lost 6 bases, with 12 bases between them. Germline CDR1 and CDR2: SGHRS and YFSETQ. DNA for the CDR3: TGCGCCAGCAACCCCGACAGATCTGAAGCTTTCTTT. It encodes CASNPDRSEAFF.

In its sample, this clonotype was seen many times. The chain has TRBV5-1 and TRBJ1-1, with D unresolved. This CDR3 has 14 residues. Germline-derived CDR1 and CDR2 are SGHRS and YFSETQ. Trimming pared 2 bases from V and 1 base from J, leaving 9 bases between. DNA for the CDR3: TGCGCCAGCAGCTTATCGGGATCGAACACTGAAGCTTTCTTT. The encoded protein is CASSLSGSNTEAFF.